Below are 24 T cell receptor beta chains sequenced from a single sample in a study of T cells in Graves' hyperthyroidism and ophthalmopathy. Researchers took RNA transcripts and amplified the TCR beta CDR3 regions from them. RT-PCR in the first round (using the HTBI primer set) targeted the TCR CDR3. Using its own MiXCR run on the multiplex PCR reads, TCRdb lists one record per CDR3 protein. The sample yields 500,000 to 600,000 distinct CDR3 sequences, 35% to 55% seen once. Sequenced: peripheral blood or thyroid tissue (not recorded which). The receptors originated from a woman between 18 and 29 years old with Graves' hyperthyroidism.

This clonotype was seen at least ten times. This chain links TRBV11-3 with TRBJ1-4; no clear D gene. The CDR3 is made up of 16 amino acids. Germline CDR1 SGHNT, CDR2 YENEEA. V was pared by 0 bases and J by 4 bases, with 12 bases between. The chain's CDR3 is CASSLDGRVGNEKLFF. The CDR3 DNA sequence: TGTGCCAGCAGCTTAGACGGTCGGGTCGGTAATGAAAAACTGTTTTTT.

V gene TRBV5-5 combines with J gene TRBJ1-2, with TRBD1 as a possible D gene (5 bases). CDR3 size: 12 residues. Trimming stripped 0 bases from V and 10 bases from J, with 10 bases between. Germline CDR1 and CDR2: SGHKS and YYEKEE (reference sequence). The CDR3: CASSLEGGDYTF. The CDR3 region has the DNA TGTGCCAGCAGCTTGGAGGGAGGGGACTACACCTTC.

This clonotype was observed at least ten times. This chain joins TRBV7-9 and TRBJ1-4; perhaps TRBD1 as D (5 bases). This CDR3 is 16 amino acids long. Deletions cut 7 bases from V and 0 bases from J, with 15 bases between. From germline, CDR1 is SEHNR and CDR2 FQNEAQ (reference sequence). Here the CDR3 reads CASTRAGSTTNEKLFF. In DNA form, the CDR3 reads TGTGCCAGCACACGGGCAGGGAGTACAACTAATGAAAAACTGTTTTTT.

In its sample, this clonotype was seen many times. The chain carries TRBV5-1 and TRBJ1-1, with 8 bases matching TRBD1. V was pared by 6 bases and J by 3 bases, with 7 bases of the junction left unmatched. Germline V lookup: CDR1 SGHRS, CDR2 YFSETQ. The CDR3 totals 14 residues. The CDR3 DNA follows: TGCGCCAGCATCAAGGACAGGGATCACACTGAAGCTTTCTTT. It is translated as CASIKDRDHTEAFF.

In regard to this clonotype: In this CDR3 the conserved last residue, phenylalanine or tryptophan, is missing, so a read error is likely. The limits of the CDR3 on the DNA are not certain, so only TCRdb's listed CDR3 is given. The chain employs TRBV19 and TRBJ1-3. Germline V gene lookup returns CDR1 LNHDA and CDR2 SQIVND (reference sequence). The CDR3 length equals 8 residues, ends included. CDR3 residues: CASSTPRA.

This clonotype came up many times. This chain joins TRBV5-1 and TRBJ2-7, with D possibly TRBD2 on 5 matching bases. Germline V lookup: CDR1 SGHRS, CDR2 YFSETQ. The CDR3 is 15 residues long. Trimming shortened V by 1 base and J by 0 bases, and 11 bases separated the two germline ends. The CDR3 bases are TGCGCCAGCAGCTTGATAAGCGGACCCTCCTACGAGCAGTACTTC. Its protein is CASSLISGPSYEQYF.

This clonotype was recorded many times. The genes are TRBV5-1 and TRBJ2-5; TRBD2 agrees at 9 bases. This CDR3 has 14 residues. V gave up 4 bases and J gave up 5 bases; unmatched junction bases: 6. Germline V gene sequence: CDR1 SGHRS, CDR2 YFSETQ. CDR3 sequence: CASSPGLAIETQYF. In DNA form, the CDR3 reads TGCGCCAGCAGCCCCGGACTAGCGATCGAGACCCAGTACTTC.

The V gene is TRBV19, the J gene TRBJ2-7; D may be TRBD1 or TRBD2 (5 bases each). Deletions cut 9 bases from V and 0 bases from J, with 15 bases between. Looked up from germline, CDR1 is LNHDA and CDR2 is SQIVND (reference sequence). The CDR3 extends over 14 amino acids. The CDR3 loop reads CASYGTASSYEQYF. The CDR3 DNA follows: TGTGCCAGCTACGGGACGGCGAGCTCCTACGAGCAGTACTTC.

This clonotype was counted many times. The chain has TRBV7-9 and TRBJ2-2; perhaps TRBD1 as D (5 bases). The germline V gene encodes CDR1 SEHNR and CDR2 FQNEAQ (reference sequence). V dropped 1 base and J dropped 3 bases, with 9 bases sitting between them. The CDR3 sequence is 15 residues long. CDR3 sequence: CASSLEGPHTGELFF. The CDR3 DNA sequence: TGTGCCAGCAGCTTAGAGGGGCCGCACACCGGGGAGCTGTTTTTT.

The chain joins TRBV19 to TRBJ2-5; the D gene could be TRBD1 or TRBD2 (7 bases each). This CDR3 spans 16 amino acids. The V gene's germline CDR1 is LNHDA and CDR2 SQIVND (reference sequence). Trimming took 4 bases from V and 7 from J, leaving 22 bases between them. In nucleotides, the CDR3 is TGTGCCAGTAGTACAGGGGGGGGGGGGACCCGGAGGACCCAGTACTTC. As protein: CASSTGGGGTRRTQYF.

The rearrangement joins TRBV7-2 to TRBJ2-3; TRBD2 matches 10 bases. Unmatched junction bases numbered 3, after V lost 4 bases and J lost 2 bases. CDR3 length: 15 amino acids. Germline V CDR1 and CDR2: SGHTA, FQGNSA. This CDR3 is CASSWTSGLTDTQYF. The CDR3 DNA follows: TGTGCCAGCAGCTGGACTAGCGGACTCACAGATACGCAGTATTTT. Using reference TRBV7-2 and TRBJ2-3 for the parts outside the CDR3, the full variable domain is GAGVSQSPSNKVTEKGKDVELRCDPISGHTALYWYRQSLGQGLEFLIYFQGNSAPDKSGLPSDRFSAERTGGSVSTLTIQRTQQEDSAVYLCASSWTSGLTDTQYFGPGTRLTVL.

This clonotype was counted at least ten times. The genes are TRBV5-1 and TRBJ2-5; perhaps TRBD1 as D (6 bases). The CDR3 length is 15 residues. Germline assignment: CDR1 SGHRS and CDR2 YFSETQ. V was shortened by 0 bases and J by 2 bases, with 11 bases between the two germline ends. The CDR3 nucleotides are TGCGCCAGCAGCTTGGGGACAGCCGAACAAGAGACCCAGTACTTC. Amino acids: CASSLGTAEQETQYF.

This clonotype was recorded many times. The chain combines TRBV19 with TRBJ1-5, with 7 bases that match TRBD1. With 6 bases clipped from V and 2 bases from J, the junction kept 19 bases outside the gene matches. The CDR3 length is 19 residues. Germline loops: CDR1 LNHDA, CDR2 SQIVND (reference sequence). CDR3 residues: CASSLTGRTIYSGNQPQHF. The CDR3 DNA follows: TGTGCCAGTAGCCTGACAGGGCGGACGATCTATAGCGGCAATCAGCCCCAGCATTTT.

This clonotype was observed at least ten times. The rearrangement joins TRBV15 to TRBJ1-1, with a possible D match to TRBD1 (5 bases). Between the trimmed V and J ends, which lost 0 bases and 0 bases, there was a span of 8 bases. The germline V gene has CDR1 LNHNV and CDR2 YYDKDF (reference sequence). The CDR3 is 15 amino acids. DNA of the CDR3: TGTGCCACCAGCAGAGATACAGGCATGAACACTGAAGCTTTCTTT. Encoded protein: CATSRDTGMNTEAFF.

The table lists this clonotype with many counts. This chain links TRBV6-5 with TRBJ2-5; the D gene is possibly TRBD1 (6 bases). The germline gives CDR1 MNHEY, CDR2 SVGAGI. The V gene lost 6 bases and the J gene lost 2 bases, with 13 bases spanning the gap. The CDR3 length is 14 residues. The CDR3 sequence is CASSPGHGQETQYF. CDR3 DNA sequence: TGTGCCAGCAGCCCGGGACACGGACAAGAGACCCAGTACTTC.

This clonotype was found a few times. V is TRBV24-1 and J is TRBJ1-2, with 7 bases identical to TRBD1. The V gene's germline CDR1 is KGHDR and CDR2 SFDVKD. With V trimmed by 5 bases and J by 3 bases, 5 bases remained unmatched. The CDR3 covers 14 residues. CDR3 amino acids: CATSAATGDYGYTF. DNA of the CDR3: TGTGCCACCAGTGCCGCAACAGGGGACTATGGCTACACCTTC.

This clonotype was counted many times. The chain recombines TRBV29-1 with TRBJ1-2; D call uncertain. From germline, CDR1 is SQVTM and CDR2 ANQGSEA. The V and J ends lost 6 bases and 8 bases respectively, with 13 bases between them. The length of the CDR3 is 11 residues. In nucleotides, the CDR3 is TGCAGCGTCGTGGACGCGAGCGGCTACACCTTC. Translation: CSVVDASGYTF. The full variable domain, rest sourced from reference TRBV29-1 and TRBJ1-2, is SAVISQKPSRDICQRGTSLTIQCQVDSQVTMMFWYRQQPGQSLTLIATANQGSEATYESGFVIDKFPISRPNLTFSTLTVSNMSPEDSSIYLCSVVDASGYTFGSGTRLTVV.

This clonotype was found many times. V usage is TRBV12-3 or TRBV12-4 and J usage is TRBJ1-1; D uncertain. Trimming took off 2 bases at V and 1 base at J, with 5 bases between the two ends. This CDR3 is built from 13 residues. The CDR3: CASSLWGNTEAFF. As DNA, the CDR3 is TGTGCCAGCAGTTTATGGGGGAACACTGAAGCTTTCTTT.

The chain has TRBV4-3 and TRBJ2-2; D remains unclear. V lost 3 bases to trimming and J lost 0 bases, with 14 bases between them. CDR1 and CDR2 from the germline V gene are LGHNA and YSLEER. The CDR3 loop spans 17 amino acids. The CDR3 reads CASSHTVVEPNTGELFF. CDR3 DNA sequence: TGCGCCAGCAGCCACACCGTCGTGGAGCCGAACACCGGGGAGCTGTTTTTT.

This clonotype was observed a handful of times. This may come from a read error, since a much larger clone is one base off. The rearrangement links TRBV6-5 to TRBJ2-7; maybe TRBD1 (5 bases). The CDR3 is 12 amino acids. CDR1 is MNHEY and CDR2 is SVGAGI in the germline V gene. V lost 5 bases, J lost 4 bases, and 9 bases lay in between. The DNA for the CDR3 is TGTGCCAGCAGTCGGAGACAGTACGAGCAGTACTTC. Protein sequence: CASSRRQYEQYF.

The J gene is TRBJ2-2, the V gene TRBV7-6; 13 bases are shared with TRBD2. The CDR3 contains 17 residues. J lost 7 bases, V lost 0 bases, and 5 bases had no gene match. Germline V gene lookup returns CDR1 SGHVS and CDR2 FNYEAQ. CDR3 coding DNA: TGTGCCAGCAGCTTAGCCACTAGCGGGAGGGCCGTCGGGGAGCTGTTTTTT. This translates into CASSLATSGRAVGELFF.

As regards this clonotype: Possible read error: a much larger clone is one base away. The CDR3 loop is CSVENHGLYGYTF. DNA for the CDR3: TGCAGCGTTGAAAATCACGGTCTCTATGGCTACACCTTC. The J gene is TRBJ1-2, the V gene TRBV29-1; no reliable D call. The CDR3 spans 13 residues. Trimming stripped 2 bases from V and 4 bases from J, with 11 bases between. Germline V gene lookup returns CDR1 SQVTM and CDR2 ANQGSEA.

In its sample, this clonotype was seen a few times. The rearrangement links TRBV4-1 to TRBJ2-7, with 9 bases fitting TRBD2. CDR1 is MGHRA, CDR2 YSYEKL, per germline. The CDR3 loop spans 18 amino acids. Trimming at V came to 0 bases and at J to 3 bases, leaving 12 bases not matched to a gene. The CDR3 region has the DNA TGCGCCAGCAGCCAAGATCGGGTTAGCGGGAGACCGTACTACGAGCAGTACTTC. The encoded protein is CASSQDRVSGRPYYEQYF.

This clonotype was detected ten times or more. This sequence joins TRBV4-3 and TRBJ1-1; D not resolved. The germline V gene encodes CDR1 LGHNA and CDR2 YSLEER. This CDR3 region has 15 residues. V lost 0 bases to trimming and J lost 6 bases, with 14 bases between them. The CDR3 DNA follows: TGCGCCAGCAGCCAAGATTTGGGGTCTGTCCCTGAAGCTTTCTTT. Translation: CASSQDLGSVPEAFF.